A single sample is the source of the 16 T cell receptor beta chains below, sequenced in a study of identical twins listed by TCRdb under 2016. Library method: 5' RACE. Data came from an Illumina HiSeq 2000. The public reads were run again by TCRdb, first through fastp at Q25 and then through MiXCR, and only productive beta chains were kept. Under each unique CDR3 protein, matching rows form one entry showing the most common genes and DNA. The sample has about 700,000 distinct CDR3 sequences on record, 6.1% of them singletons. Around 1.9% of the sample belongs to the ten largest clones. Sequencing used naive T cells sorted from blood. The cell subset or site tag for this specimen amounts to: cells isolated with a human naive T-cell isolation kit. The receptors were sampled from a man between 18 and 29 years old in good health.

The chain is built from TRBV18 and TRBJ2-7; no definite D call. Trimming stripped 0 bases from V and 2 bases from J, with 8 bases between. The CDR3 totals 14 residues. Germline V gives CDR1 KGHSH, CDR2 LQKENI. CDR3 residues: CASSPPDGPYEQYV. The CDR3 nucleotides read TGTGCCAGCTCACCACCTGACGGCCCCTACGAGCAGTACGTC.

The chain carries TRBV4-2 and TRBJ2-7, with TRBD1 identical over 12 bases. This CDR3 is built from 12 residues. Germline-derived CDR1 and CDR2 are LGHNA and YNFKEQ. V dropped 8 bases and J dropped 6; count of bases not matched to a gene: 2. DNA for the CDR3: TGTGCCAGCCGGGACAGGGGGCGCGAGCAGTACTTC. This codes for CASRDRGREQYF.

The chain links TRBV15 to TRBJ2-1; 7 bases are a match to TRBD2. This CDR3 spans 16 amino acids. Trimming removed 1 base from V and 3 bases from J; junction bases left unmatched: 6. Germline V gives CDR1 LNHNV, CDR2 YYDKDF (reference sequence). CDR3 residues: CATSRGPSGIYNEQFF. The CDR3 DNA reads as TGTGCCACCAGCAGAGGTCCTAGCGGAATCTACAATGAGCAGTTCTTC.

This clonotype was counted at least ten times. The CDR3 bases are TGCGCCAGCAGCTCGCTACAGGGATCCGGGGAGCTGTTTTTT. This sequence encodes CASSSLQGSGELFF. The chain couples TRBV5-1 to TRBJ2-2, with a possible D match to TRBD1 (6 bases). Between the trimmed V and J ends, which lost 3 bases and 6 bases, there was a span of 12 bases. This CDR3 has 14 amino acids. Germline values: CDR1 SGHRS, CDR2 YFSETQ.

This clonotype was seen many times. This chain uses TRBV10-3 with TRBJ2-1; D not certain. The ends were cut back, 4 bases at V and 0 bases at J, with 10 bases in the middle. There are 15 residues in the CDR3. Germline V gene sequence: CDR1 ENHRY, CDR2 SYGVKD. The CDR3 spells CAISVDSSSYNEQFF. CDR3 DNA: TGTGCCATCAGTGTCGACTCGAGCTCCTACAATGAGCAGTTCTTC.

This clonotype was detected a few times. The rearrangement uses TRBV5-1 and TRBJ2-1; TRBD2 aligns across 7 bases. The V gene end was trimmed by 8 bases and the J gene end by 5 bases; junction bases not matched to a gene: 7. Looked up from germline, CDR1 is SGHRS and CDR2 is YFSETQ. CDR3 length: 13 amino acids. In nucleotides, the CDR3 is TGCGCCAGTAGGCGGGAGAACAACAATGAGCAGTTCTTC. Protein product: CASRRENNNEQFF.

V usage is TRBV5-5 and J usage is TRBJ2-1; 10 nucleotides align to TRBD2. V gave up 3 bases and J gave up 7 bases; unmatched junction bases: 10. The germline V gene has CDR1 SGHKS and CDR2 YYEKEE (reference sequence). CDR3 length equals 16 residues. The CDR3, as DNA: TGTGCCAGCAGCTCCACTAGCGGGACCCTTCTGAATGAGCAGTTCTTC. This encodes CASSSTSGTLLNEQFF.

This chain connects TRBV12-3 or TRBV12-4 to TRBJ2-5; D ambiguous. The CDR3 consists of 14 residues. Trimming shortened V by 5 bases and J by 2 bases, and 12 bases separated the two germline ends. The CDR3 region has the DNA TGTGCCAGCAGTCGAGACTGGGAACAAGAGACCCAGTACTTC. Its protein is CASSRDWEQETQYF.

The chain is built from TRBV29-1 and TRBJ1-1; 8 bases agree with TRBD1. The CDR3 sequence is 12 residues long. The junction had 4 bases not matched to a gene; V was cut back by 4 bases and J by 6 bases. Germline CDR1 is SQVTM and CDR2 is ANQGSEA. CDR3 loop: CSVVRTGPEAFF. The CDR3 DNA follows: TGCAGCGTTGTCAGGACAGGGCCTGAAGCTTTCTTT.

Ten or more counts support this clonotype. This rearrangement joins TRBV20-1 to TRBJ2-3; D is perhaps TRBD2 (5 bases). Germline assignment: CDR1 DFQATT and CDR2 SNEGSKA (reference sequence). The CDR3 runs to 13 residues. Trimming took 1 base from V and 2 from J, leaving 7 bases between them. The CDR3, as DNA: TGCAGTGCTAGAGTGAGGGACACAGATACGCAGTATTTT. This translates into CSARVRDTDTQYF.

This clonotype was observed at least ten times. The gene calls are TRBV5-6 and TRBJ2-1, with a tentative D call TRBD2 (5 bases). Germline CDR1 is SGHDT and CDR2 is YYEEEE. The CDR3 sequence is 17 residues long. V lost 0 bases, J lost 7 bases, and 20 bases lay in between. DNA for the CDR3: TGTGCCAGCAGCTTGGCCGCTGCTAGTGGACTCGGGAATGAGCAGTTCTTC. Translated: CASSLAAASGLGNEQFF. Looking up the rest from reference TRBV5-6 and TRBJ2-1 gives the full variable domain: DAGVTQSPTHLIKTRGQQVTLRCSPKSGHDTVSWYQQALGQGPQFIFQYYEEEERQRGNFPDRFSGHQFPNYSSELNVNALLLGDSALYLCASSLAAASGLGNEQFFGPGTRLTVL.

This clonotype occurred a few times. This rearrangement joins TRBV3-1 to TRBJ1-1; the match to TRBD1 covers 11 bases. CDR1 LGHDT and CDR2 YNNKEL come from the germline V gene (reference sequence). The CDR3 contains 14 residues. The V gene end was trimmed by 2 bases and the J gene end by 6 bases; junction bases not matched to a gene: 2. CDR3 region: CASSQRDRGSEAFF. The CDR3 DNA reads TGTGCCAGCAGCCAACGGGACAGGGGGTCTGAAGCTTTCTTT.

This chain links TRBV5-1 with TRBJ2-1; the D is unclear. V lost 0 bases, J lost 5 bases, and 9 bases lay in between. This CDR3 has 14 residues. CDR1 is SGHRS, CDR2 YFSETQ, per germline. The CDR3 reads CASSLAEGNNEQFF. The CDR3 DNA follows: TGCGCCAGCAGCTTGGCCGAAGGGAACAATGAGCAGTTCTTC.

Ten or more counts support this clonotype. The chain combines TRBV12-3 or TRBV12-4 with TRBJ1-5; D is undetermined. CDR3 size: 15 residues. V gave up 6 bases and J gave up 0 bases, with 12 bases separating them. Written as DNA, the CDR3 is TGTGCCAGCAGCTCCGACGGTTATAGCAATCAGCCCCAGCATTTT. Residues: CASSSDGYSNQPQHF.

The chain joins TRBV4-2 to TRBJ1-2; the match to TRBD1 covers 10 bases. Trimming cost V 3 bases and J 3 bases; bases outside gene matches: 7. The CDR3 loop spans 16 amino acids. The germline V gene encodes CDR1 LGHNA and CDR2 YNFKEQ. The CDR3 nucleotides read TGTGCCAGCAGCCAGCTAGGACAGGGGGGGGACTATGGCTACACCTTC. Translating it yields CASSQLGQGGDYGYTF.

This clonotype was counted many times. This chain joins TRBV9 and TRBJ2-5; D is uncertain. The CDR3 length is 14 residues. Germline V gene data show CDR1 as SGDLS and CDR2 as YYNGEE. The germline V and J ends were trimmed by 0 bases and 7 bases, with 13 bases remaining between them. The CDR3 bases are TGTGCCAGCAGCGTAGGAGTGGGGATGAGGACCCAGTACTTC. Protein sequence: CASSVGVGMRTQYF.